The rows below give T cell receptor beta chains drawn from one sample of a study of blood T cell repertoires in COVID-19. Assay: immunoSEQ multiplex PCR; the TCRdb copy retains only in-frame clones and omits some. The table has around 140,000 clones, roughly four fifths seen once; the top ten hold roughly 1.5%. The source material was peripheral blood. These receptor sequences come from a human donor in a cohort sampled during active COVID-19. The CDR3 runs from the conserved cysteine through the conserved F or W. D genes are given only for firm matches. Some rows mark clone size as missing; the rest say once, few, many or name a class of expanded clone.

d_gene	j_gene	abundance	v_gene	CDR3aa	CDR3nt
TRBD2	TRBJ2-1	.	TRBV6-1	CASSESLAGINEQFF	TGTGCCAGCAGTGAGTCACTAGCGGGGATCAATGAGCAGTTCTTC
.	TRBJ1-6	.	TRBV12-3/TRBV12-4	CASRTNEASPLHF	TGTGCCAGCAGGACCAACGAGGCCTCACCCCTCCACTTT
TRBD1	TRBJ1-1	few	TRBV4-3	CASSQVRDSPSSTEAFF	TGCGCCAGCAGCCAAGTTCGGGACAGTCCATCCTCCACTGAAGCTTTCTTT
TRBD2	TRBJ2-1	.	TRBV7-9	CASSLVGLAYNEQFF	TGTGCCAGCAGCTTAGTGGGACTAGCTTACAATGAGCAGTTCTTC
TRBD2	TRBJ2-3	.	TRBV7-9	CASSPGWRGDTQYF	TGTGCCAGCAGCCCCGGTTGGCGGGGGGATACGCAGTATTTT
.	TRBJ1-1	.	TRBV7-2	CASSLYLTGLTEAFF	TGTGCCAGCAGCTTATATCTCACGGGGTTGACTGAAGCTTTCTTT
TRBD2	TRBJ2-5	once	TRBV12-3/TRBV12-4	CASSFRGRETQYF	TGTGCCAGCAGTTTCCGCGGGAGGGAGACCCAGTACTTC
TRBD2	TRBJ2-5	.	TRBV10-3	CATCPKGLAGPNSETQYF	TGTGCCACCTGTCCCAAGGGACTAGCGGGTCCTAATTCGGAGACCCAGTACTTC
TRBD1	TRBJ1-1	few	TRBV29-1	CSVVPWQGGTEAFF	TGCAGCGTAGTACCTTGGCAGGGGGGAACTGAAGCTTTCTTT
.	TRBJ2-3	.	TRBV5-1	CASSLGPGDGVRQYF	TGCGCCAGCAGCTTGGGCCCGGGGGACGGAGTGAGGCAGTATTTT
.	TRBJ1-5	.	TRBV6-5	CAFGEEGNQPQHF	TGTGCCTTTGGGGAGGAAGGCAATCAGCCCCAGCATTTT
TRBD1	TRBJ1-5	.	TRBV5-1	CASSLGTGRLEPQHF	TGCGCCAGCAGCTTGGGGACAGGGAGATTGGAGCCCCAGCATTTT
.	TRBJ1-5	few	TRBV30	CAWSSTGHQPQHF	TGTGCCTGGAGTAGCACAGGACATCAGCCCCAGCATTTT
.	TRBJ1-1	.	TRBV27	CASSRSRDTEAFF	TGTGCCAGCAGCCGTTCCCGCGACACTGAAGCTTTCTTT
TRBD2	TRBJ2-5	.	TRBV19	CASSTRGGREETQYF	TGTGCCAGTAGTACCCGGGGCGGGAGGGAAGAGACCCAGTACTTC
.	TRBJ2-6	.	TRBV18	CASSTGANVLTF	TGTGCCAGCTCTACAGGGGCCAACGTCCTGACTTTC
TRBD1	TRBJ1-1	.	TRBV11-3	CASSRGQGVAEAFF	TGTGCCAGCAGCCGGGGACAGGGGGTAGCTGAAGCTTTCTTT
TRBD1	TRBJ1-3	.	TRBV9	CASSVNTGGADTIYF	TGTGCCAGCAGCGTAAACACAGGGGGCGCAGACACCATATATTTT
.	TRBJ2-7	.	TRBV28	CASSLWSYRDSYEQYF	TGTGCCAGCAGTTTATGGTCCTACAGGGACTCCTACGAGCAGTACTTC
.	TRBJ1-3	.	TRBV5-1	CASSAGDNSGNTIYF	TGCGCCAGCAGCGCGGGGGACAACTCTGGAAACACCATATATTTT
TRBD2	TRBJ2-1	.	TRBV10-3	CAISETGGTSSYNEQFF	TGTGCCATCAGTGAAACGGGAGGGACGAGCTCCTACAATGAGCAGTTCTTC
.	TRBJ1-3	.	TRBV9	CASRSGSPGNTIYF	TGTGCCAGCCGGTCGGGTTCACCTGGAAACACCATATATTTT
.	TRBJ2-3	.	TRBV7-9	CASSPRGDTQYF	TGTGCCAGCAGCCCCAGGGGTGATACGCAGTATTTT
TRBD2	TRBJ2-5	once	TRBV7-2	CASSLTGRRSQETQYF	TGTGCCAGCAGCTTAACCGGGAGGAGGTCCCAAGAGACCCAGTACTTC
.	TRBJ2-7	.	TRBV12-1	CASSFRYYEQYF	TGTGCCAGCAGCTTTCGGTACTACGAGCAGTACTTC
TRBD2	TRBJ2-5	few	TRBV5-4	CASTKGTGTSGSQETQYF	TGTGCCAGCACTAAAGGGACCGGGACTAGCGGGAGCCAAGAGACCCAGTACTTC
.	TRBJ2-1	.	TRBV9	CASSVDTGLAAYNEQFF	TGTGCCAGCAGCGTTGATACAGGGCTGGCGGCCTACAATGAGCAGTTCTTC
TRBD1	TRBJ1-5	.	TRBV19	CATRAGQNNQPQHF	TGTGCCACCAGGGCGGGACAGAACAATCAGCCCCAGCATTTT
TRBD1	TRBJ2-5	.	TRBV9	CASSGGSLWTGTETQYF	TGTGCCAGCAGCGGAGGGAGCCTTTGGACAGGGACCGAGACCCAGTACTTC
TRBD1	TRBJ1-1	once	TRBV18	CASSPLTLDRISTEAFF	TGTGCCAGCTCACCCCTTACCTTGGACAGGATTAGCACTGAAGCTTTCTTT
TRBD2	TRBJ2-1	.	TRBV5-1	CASSRTSGRRDEQFF	TGCGCCAGCAGCCGGACTAGCGGGAGGAGGGATGAGCAGTTCTTC
.	TRBJ2-1	.	TRBV7-2	CASSLAGGEQFF	TGTGCCAGCAGCTTAGCGGGGGGTGAGCAGTTCTTC
.	TRBJ2-5	.	TRBV7-2	CASSPRGEGWETQYF	TGTGCCAGCAGCCCAAGGGGGGAGGGCTGGGAGACCCAGTACTTC
TRBD2	TRBJ2-1	.	TRBV27	CASSLSGLVFHEQFF	TGTGCCAGCAGTTTATCCGGACTAGTTTTTCATGAGCAGTTCTTC
.	TRBJ1-2	.	TRBV7-9	CASSFNSNYGYTF	TGTGCCAGCAGCTTTAACTCGAACTATGGCTACACCTTC